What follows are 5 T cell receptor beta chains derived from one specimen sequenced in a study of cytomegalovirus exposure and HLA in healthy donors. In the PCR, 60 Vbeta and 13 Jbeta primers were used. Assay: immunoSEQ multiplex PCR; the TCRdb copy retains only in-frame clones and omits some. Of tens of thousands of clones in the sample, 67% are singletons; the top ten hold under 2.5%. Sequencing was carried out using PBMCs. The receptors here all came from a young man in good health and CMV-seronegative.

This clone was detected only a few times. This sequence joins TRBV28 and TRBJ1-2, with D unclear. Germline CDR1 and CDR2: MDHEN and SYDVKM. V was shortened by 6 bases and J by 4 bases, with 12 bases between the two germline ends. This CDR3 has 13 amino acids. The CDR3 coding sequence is TGTGCCAGCAGCCCCCCCGCGGTCTATGGCTACACCTTC. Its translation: CASSPPAVYGYTF.

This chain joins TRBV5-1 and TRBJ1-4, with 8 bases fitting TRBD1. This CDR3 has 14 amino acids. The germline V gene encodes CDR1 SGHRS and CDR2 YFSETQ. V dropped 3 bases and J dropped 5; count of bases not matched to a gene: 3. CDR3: CASSSGQGNEKLFF. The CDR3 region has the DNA TGCGCCAGCAGCTCCGGACAGGGAAATGAAAAACTGTTTTTT.

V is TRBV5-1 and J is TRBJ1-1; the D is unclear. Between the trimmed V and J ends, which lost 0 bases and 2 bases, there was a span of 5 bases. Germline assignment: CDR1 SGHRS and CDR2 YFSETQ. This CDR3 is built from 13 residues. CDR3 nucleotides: TGCGCCAGCAGCTTGGACCTAAACACTGAAGCTTTCTTT. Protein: CASSLDLNTEAFF.

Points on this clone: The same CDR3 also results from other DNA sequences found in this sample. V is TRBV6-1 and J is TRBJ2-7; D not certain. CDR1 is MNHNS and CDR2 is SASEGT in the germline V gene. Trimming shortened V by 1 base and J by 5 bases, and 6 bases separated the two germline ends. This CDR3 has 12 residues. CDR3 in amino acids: CASSEGGDEQYF. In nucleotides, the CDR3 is TGTGCCAGCAGTGAAGGAGGCGACGAGCAGTACTTC.

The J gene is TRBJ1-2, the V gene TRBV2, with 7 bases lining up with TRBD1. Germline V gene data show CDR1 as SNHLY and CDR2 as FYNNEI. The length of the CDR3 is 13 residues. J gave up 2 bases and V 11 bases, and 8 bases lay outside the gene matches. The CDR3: CAGRQGSNYGYTF. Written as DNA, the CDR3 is TGTGCCGGAAGACAGGGATCCAACTATGGCTACACCTTC.